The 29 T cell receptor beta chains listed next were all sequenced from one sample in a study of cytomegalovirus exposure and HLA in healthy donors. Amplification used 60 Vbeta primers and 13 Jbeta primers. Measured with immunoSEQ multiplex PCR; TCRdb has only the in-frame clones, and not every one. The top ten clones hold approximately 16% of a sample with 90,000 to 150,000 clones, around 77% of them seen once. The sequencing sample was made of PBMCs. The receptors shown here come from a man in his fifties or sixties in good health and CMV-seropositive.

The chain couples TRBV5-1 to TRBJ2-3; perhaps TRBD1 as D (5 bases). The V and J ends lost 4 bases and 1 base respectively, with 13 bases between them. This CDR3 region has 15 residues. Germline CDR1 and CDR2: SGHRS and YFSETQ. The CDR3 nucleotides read TGCGCCAGCAGCCCCTTGGACATCCGCACAGATACGCAGTATTTT. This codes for CASSPLDIRTDTQYF.

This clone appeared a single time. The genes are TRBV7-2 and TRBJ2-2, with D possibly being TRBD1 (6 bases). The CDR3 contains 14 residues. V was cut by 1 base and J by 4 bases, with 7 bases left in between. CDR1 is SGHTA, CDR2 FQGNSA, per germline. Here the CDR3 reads CASSLDRVTGELFF. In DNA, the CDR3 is TGTGCCAGCAGCTTAGACAGGGTCACCGGGGAGCTGTTTTTT.

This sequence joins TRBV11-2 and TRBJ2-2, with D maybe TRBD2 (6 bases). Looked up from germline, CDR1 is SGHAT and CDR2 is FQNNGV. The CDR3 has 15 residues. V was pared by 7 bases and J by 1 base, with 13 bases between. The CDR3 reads CASTRTTQNTGELFF. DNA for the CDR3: TGTGCCAGCACTAGGACTACTCAGAACACCGGGGAGCTGTTTTTT.

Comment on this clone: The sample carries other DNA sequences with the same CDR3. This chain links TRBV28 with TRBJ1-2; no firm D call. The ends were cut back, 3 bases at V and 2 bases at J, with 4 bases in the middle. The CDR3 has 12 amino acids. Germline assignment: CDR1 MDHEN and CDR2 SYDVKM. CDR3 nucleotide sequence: TGTGCCAGCAGTTTGAGGAACTATGGCTACACCTTC. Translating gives CASSLRNYGYTF.

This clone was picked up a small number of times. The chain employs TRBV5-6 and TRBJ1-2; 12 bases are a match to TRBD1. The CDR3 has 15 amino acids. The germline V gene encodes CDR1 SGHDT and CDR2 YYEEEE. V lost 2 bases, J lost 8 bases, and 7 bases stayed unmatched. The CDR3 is CASSFLGDRGRGYTF. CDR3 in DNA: TGTGCCAGCAGCTTCTTGGGGGACAGGGGGCGCGGCTACACCTTC.

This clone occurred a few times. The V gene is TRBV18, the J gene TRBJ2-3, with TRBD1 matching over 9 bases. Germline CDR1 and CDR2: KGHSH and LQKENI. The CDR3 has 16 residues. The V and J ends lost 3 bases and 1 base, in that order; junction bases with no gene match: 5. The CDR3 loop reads CASSPLGQGGTDTQYF. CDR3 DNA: TGTGCCAGCTCACCCCTGGGACAGGGAGGCACAGATACGCAGTATTTT.

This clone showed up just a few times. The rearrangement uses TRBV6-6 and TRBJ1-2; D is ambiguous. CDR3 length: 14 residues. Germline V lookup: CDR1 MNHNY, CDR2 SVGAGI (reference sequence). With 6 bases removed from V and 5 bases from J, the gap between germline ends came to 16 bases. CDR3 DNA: TGTGCCAGCAGGTCTGGGGAGGGCAGGTATGGCTACACCTTC. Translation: CASRSGEGRYGYTF.

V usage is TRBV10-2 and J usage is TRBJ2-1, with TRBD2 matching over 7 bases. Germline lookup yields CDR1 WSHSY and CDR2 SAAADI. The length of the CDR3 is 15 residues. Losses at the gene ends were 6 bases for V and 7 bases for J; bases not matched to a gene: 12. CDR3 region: CASSRLALKANEQFF. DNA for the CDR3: TGCGCCAGCAGCCGACTAGCCCTAAAAGCAAATGAGCAGTTCTTC.

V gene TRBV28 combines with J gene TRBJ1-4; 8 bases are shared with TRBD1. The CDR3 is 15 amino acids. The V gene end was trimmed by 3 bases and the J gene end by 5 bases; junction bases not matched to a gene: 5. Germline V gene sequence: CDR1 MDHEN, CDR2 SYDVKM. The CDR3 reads CASSFRDRLNEKLFF. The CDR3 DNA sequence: TGTGCCAGCAGTTTCAGGGACAGGTTGAATGAAAAACTGTTTTTT.

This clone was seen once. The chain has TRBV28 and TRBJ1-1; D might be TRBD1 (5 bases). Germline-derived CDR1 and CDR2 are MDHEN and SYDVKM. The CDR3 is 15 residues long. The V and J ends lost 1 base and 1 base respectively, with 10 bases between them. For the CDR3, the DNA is TGTGCCAGCAGTTTATACGGGGGACCGAACACTGAAGCTTTCTTT. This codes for CASSLYGGPNTEAFF.

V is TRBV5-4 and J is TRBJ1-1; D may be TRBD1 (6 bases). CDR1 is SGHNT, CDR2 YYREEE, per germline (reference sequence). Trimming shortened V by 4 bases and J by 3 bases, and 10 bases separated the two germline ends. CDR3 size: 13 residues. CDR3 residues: CASSRGQYTEAFF. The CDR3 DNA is TGTGCCAGCAGCAGAGGACAGTACACTGAAGCTTTCTTT.

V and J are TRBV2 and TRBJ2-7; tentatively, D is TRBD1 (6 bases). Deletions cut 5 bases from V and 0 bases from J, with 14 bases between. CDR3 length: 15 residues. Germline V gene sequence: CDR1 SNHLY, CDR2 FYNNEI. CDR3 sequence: CASSSRGFSSYEQYF. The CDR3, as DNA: TGTGCCAGCAGTTCCAGGGGTTTTAGCTCCTACGAGCAGTACTTC. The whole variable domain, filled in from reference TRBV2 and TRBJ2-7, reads EPEVTQTPSHQVTQMGQEVILRCVPISNHLYFYWYRQILGQKVEFLVSFYNNEISEKSEIFDDQFSVERPDGSNFTLKIRSTKLEDSAMYFCASSSRGFSSYEQYFGPGTRLTVT.

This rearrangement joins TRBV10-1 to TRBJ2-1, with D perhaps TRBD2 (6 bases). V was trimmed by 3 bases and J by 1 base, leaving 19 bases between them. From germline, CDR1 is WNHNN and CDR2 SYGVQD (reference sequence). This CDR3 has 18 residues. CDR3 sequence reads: CASSDPSETGVSYNEQFF. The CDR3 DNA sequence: TGCGCCAGCAGTGACCCCAGTGAGACGGGAGTATCCTACAATGAGCAGTTCTTC.

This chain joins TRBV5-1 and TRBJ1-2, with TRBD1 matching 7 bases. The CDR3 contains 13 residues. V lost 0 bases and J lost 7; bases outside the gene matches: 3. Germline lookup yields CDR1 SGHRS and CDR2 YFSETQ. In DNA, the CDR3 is TGCGCCAGCAGCTTGGTCCCAGGGGGTGGCTACACCTTC. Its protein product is CASSLVPGGGYTF.

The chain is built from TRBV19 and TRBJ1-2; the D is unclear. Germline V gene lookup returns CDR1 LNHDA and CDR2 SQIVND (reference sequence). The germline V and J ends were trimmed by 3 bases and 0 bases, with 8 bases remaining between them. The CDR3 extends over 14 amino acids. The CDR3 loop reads CASSISSPNYGYTF. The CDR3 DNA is TGTGCCAGTAGTATTAGCAGTCCTAACTATGGCTACACCTTC. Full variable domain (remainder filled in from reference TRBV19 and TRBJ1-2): DGGITQSPKYLFRKEGQNVTLSCEQNLNHDAMYWYRQDPGQGLRLIYYSQIVNDFQKGDIAEGYSVSREKKESFPLTVTSAQKNPTAFYLCASSISSPNYGYTFGSGTRLTVV.

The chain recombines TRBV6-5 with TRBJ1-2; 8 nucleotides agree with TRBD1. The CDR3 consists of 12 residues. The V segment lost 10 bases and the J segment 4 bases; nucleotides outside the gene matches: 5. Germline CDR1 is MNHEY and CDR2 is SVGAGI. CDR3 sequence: CATATGAYGYTF. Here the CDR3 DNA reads TGTGCCACCGCGACAGGGGCCTATGGCTACACCTTC.

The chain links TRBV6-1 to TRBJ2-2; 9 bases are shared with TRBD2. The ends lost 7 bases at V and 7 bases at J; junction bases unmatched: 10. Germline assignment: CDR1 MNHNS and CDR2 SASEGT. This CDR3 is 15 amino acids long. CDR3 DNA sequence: TGTGCCAGCACCCCCTGGGGGACTAGCTTCGGGGAGCTGTTTTTT. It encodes CASTPWGTSFGELFF.

CDR3 sequence (DNA): TGTGCCAGCAGCTTATCTTGGGGACGCAGGGGGAGAGGTCAAGAGACCCAGTACTTC. It is translated as CASSLSWGRRGRGQETQYF. The V call is TRBV11-2, the J call TRBJ2-5; 7 bases are shared with TRBD1. Trimming at V came to 2 bases and at J to 2 bases, leaving 17 bases not matched to a gene. The V gene's germline CDR1 is SGHAT and CDR2 FQNNGV. This CDR3 has 19 residues.

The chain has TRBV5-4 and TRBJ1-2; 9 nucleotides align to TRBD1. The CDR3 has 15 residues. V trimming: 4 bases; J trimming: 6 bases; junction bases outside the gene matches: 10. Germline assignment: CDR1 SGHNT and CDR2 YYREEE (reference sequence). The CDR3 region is CASSPGGQGADGYTF. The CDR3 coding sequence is TGTGCCAGCAGCCCTGGGGGACAGGGTGCAGATGGCTACACCTTC.

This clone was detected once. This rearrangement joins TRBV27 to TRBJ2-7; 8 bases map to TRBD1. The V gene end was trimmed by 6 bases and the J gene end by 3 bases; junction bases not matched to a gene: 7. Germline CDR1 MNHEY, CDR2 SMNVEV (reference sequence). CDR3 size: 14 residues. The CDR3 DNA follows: TGTGCCAGCAGACTTCGACAGGGGAACTACGAGCAGTACTTC. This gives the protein CASRLRQGNYEQYF.

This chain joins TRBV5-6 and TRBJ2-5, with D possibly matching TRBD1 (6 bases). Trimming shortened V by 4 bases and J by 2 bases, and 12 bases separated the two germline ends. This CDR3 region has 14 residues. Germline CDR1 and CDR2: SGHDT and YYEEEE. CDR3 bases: TGTGCCAGCAGCGTACAGGGTGGGCAAGAGACCCAGTACTTC. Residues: CASSVQGGQETQYF.

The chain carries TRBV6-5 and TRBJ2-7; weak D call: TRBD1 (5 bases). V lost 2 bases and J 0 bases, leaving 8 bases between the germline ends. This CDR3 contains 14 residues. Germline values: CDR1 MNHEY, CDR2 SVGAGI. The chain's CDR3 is CASSYGDSSYEQYF. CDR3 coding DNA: TGTGCCAGCAGTTACGGTGACAGCTCCTACGAGCAGTACTTC.

The CDR3 DNA reads TGCAGCGTTCGGAGTGGGAGGGAACAAAACTATGGCTACACCTTC. This codes for CSVRSGREQNYGYTF. The chain recombines TRBV29-1 with TRBJ1-2; D remains ambiguous. This CDR3 is built from 15 residues. CDR1 is SQVTM, CDR2 ANQGSEA, per germline. Deletions cut 5 bases from V and 2 bases from J, with 18 bases between.

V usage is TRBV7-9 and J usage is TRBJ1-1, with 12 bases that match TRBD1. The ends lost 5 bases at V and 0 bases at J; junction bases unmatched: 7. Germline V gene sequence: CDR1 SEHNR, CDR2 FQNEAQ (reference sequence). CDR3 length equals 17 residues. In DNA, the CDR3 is TGTGCCAGCAGCCCCCCCGGGACAGGGGGCATGAACACTGAAGCTTTCTTT. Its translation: CASSPPGTGGMNTEAFF.

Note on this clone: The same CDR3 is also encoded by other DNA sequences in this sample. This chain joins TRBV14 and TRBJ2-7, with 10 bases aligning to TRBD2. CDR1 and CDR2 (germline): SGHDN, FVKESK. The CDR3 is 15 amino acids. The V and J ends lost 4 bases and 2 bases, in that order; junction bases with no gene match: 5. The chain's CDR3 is CASSPWTSGTYEQYF. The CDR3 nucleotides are TGTGCCAGCAGCCCTTGGACTAGCGGAACCTACGAGCAGTACTTC.

Here the CDR3 reads CASSVASTPAGETFF. The CDR3 DNA is TGTGCCAGCAGCGTAGCCAGCACCCCGGCGGGGGAAACTTTCTTT. V usage is TRBV9 and J usage is TRBJ1-1, with D tentatively TRBD1 (5 bases). CDR1 SGDLS and CDR2 YYNGEE come from the germline V gene. The CDR3 sequence is 15 residues long. V was clipped by 0 bases and J by 12 bases, with 21 bases between them.

CDR3 protein: CASSRSGGHGNTIYF. The CDR3 DNA follows: TGTGCCAGCTCCCGCTCCGGGGGTCATGGAAACACCATATATTTT. This chain uses TRBV18 with TRBJ1-3; perhaps TRBD1 as D (5 bases). The CDR3 is 15 residues long. Germline values: CDR1 KGHSH, CDR2 LQKENI. Trimming took 6 bases from V and 3 from J, leaving 15 bases between them.

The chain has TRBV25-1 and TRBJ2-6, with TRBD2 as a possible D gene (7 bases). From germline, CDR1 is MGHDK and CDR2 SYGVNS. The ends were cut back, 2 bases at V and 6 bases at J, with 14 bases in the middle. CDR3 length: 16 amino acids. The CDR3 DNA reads TGTGCCAGCAGTGAAGGGGGCGGGAGTATGGCCAACGTCCTGACTTTC. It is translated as CASSEGGGSMANVLTF.

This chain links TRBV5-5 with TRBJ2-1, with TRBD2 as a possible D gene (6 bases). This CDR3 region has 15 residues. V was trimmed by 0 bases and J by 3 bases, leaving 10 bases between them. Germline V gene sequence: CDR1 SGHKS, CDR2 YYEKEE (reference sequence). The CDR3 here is CASSLDGGNYNEQFF. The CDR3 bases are TGTGCCAGCAGCTTGGACGGGGGAAACTACAATGAGCAGTTCTTC.